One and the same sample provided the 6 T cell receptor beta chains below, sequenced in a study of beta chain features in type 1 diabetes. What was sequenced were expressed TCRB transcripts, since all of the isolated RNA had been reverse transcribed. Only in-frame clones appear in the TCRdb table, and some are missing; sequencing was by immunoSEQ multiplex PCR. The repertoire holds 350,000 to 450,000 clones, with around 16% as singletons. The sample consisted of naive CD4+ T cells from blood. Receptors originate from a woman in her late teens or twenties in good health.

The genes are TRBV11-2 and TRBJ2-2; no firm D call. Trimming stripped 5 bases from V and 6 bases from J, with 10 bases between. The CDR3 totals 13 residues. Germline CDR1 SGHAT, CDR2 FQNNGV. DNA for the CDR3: TGTGCCAGCAGCCCCCAGATGGCCGGGGAGCTGTTTTTT. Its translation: CASSPQMAGELFF.

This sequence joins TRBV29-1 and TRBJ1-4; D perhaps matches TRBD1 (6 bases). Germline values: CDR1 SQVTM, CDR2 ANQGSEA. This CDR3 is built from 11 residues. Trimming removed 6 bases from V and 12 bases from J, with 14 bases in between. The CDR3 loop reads CSVGGGRQLFF. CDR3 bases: TGCAGCGTGGGAGGGGGACGCCAACTGTTTTTT.

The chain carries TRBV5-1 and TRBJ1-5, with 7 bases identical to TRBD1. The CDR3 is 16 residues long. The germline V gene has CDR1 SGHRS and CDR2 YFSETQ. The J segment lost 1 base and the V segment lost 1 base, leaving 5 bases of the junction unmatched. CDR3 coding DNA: TGCGCCAGCAGCTTGACGGGACAGACGAGCAATCAGCCCCAGCATTTT. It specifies CASSLTGQTSNQPQHF.

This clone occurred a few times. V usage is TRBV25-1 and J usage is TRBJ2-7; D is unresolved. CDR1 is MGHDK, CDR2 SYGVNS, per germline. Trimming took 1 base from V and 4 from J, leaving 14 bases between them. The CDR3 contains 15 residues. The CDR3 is CASSESGAGSYEQYF. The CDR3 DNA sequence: TGTGCCAGCAGTGAATCTGGCGCAGGATCATACGAGCAGTACTTC.

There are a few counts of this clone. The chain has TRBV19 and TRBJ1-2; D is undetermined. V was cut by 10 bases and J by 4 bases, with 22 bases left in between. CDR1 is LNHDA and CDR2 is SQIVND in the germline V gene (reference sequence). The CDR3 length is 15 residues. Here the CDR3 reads CATRTGRATVYGYTF. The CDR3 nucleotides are TGTGCCACCCGGACTGGTCGCGCTACCGTCTATGGCTACACCTTC.

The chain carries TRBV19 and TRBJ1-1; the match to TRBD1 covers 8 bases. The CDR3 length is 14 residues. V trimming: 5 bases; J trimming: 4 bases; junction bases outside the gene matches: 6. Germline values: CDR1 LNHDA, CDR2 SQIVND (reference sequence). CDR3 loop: CASSVNRGITEAFF. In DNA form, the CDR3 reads TGTGCCAGTAGTGTCAACAGGGGGATCACTGAAGCTTTCTTT.